This T cell receptor beta chain was documented in a study of preoperative IRX-2 immunotherapy in early breast cancer. Germline CDR1 MDHEN, CDR2 SYDVKM. The CDR3 loop spans 12 amino acids. V shed 3 bases and J shed 2 bases, with 4 bases lying between them. Using immunoSEQ multiplex PCR, the repertoire was profiled, and TCRdb retains in-frame clones only, with some absent. Of some 42,000 clones in the sample, 75% to 85% were seen once. Described treatment: preoperative locoregional IRX-2 cytokine immunotherapy. The sequence came from a human donor with breast cancer. The specimen comprised lymph node tissue, sampled after IRX-2 immunotherapy. The chain combines TRBV28 with TRBJ1-2; D uncertain. The CDR3 here is CASSFQNYGYTF. In DNA form, the CDR3 reads TGTGCCAGCAGTTTCCAAAACTATGGCTACACCTTC.